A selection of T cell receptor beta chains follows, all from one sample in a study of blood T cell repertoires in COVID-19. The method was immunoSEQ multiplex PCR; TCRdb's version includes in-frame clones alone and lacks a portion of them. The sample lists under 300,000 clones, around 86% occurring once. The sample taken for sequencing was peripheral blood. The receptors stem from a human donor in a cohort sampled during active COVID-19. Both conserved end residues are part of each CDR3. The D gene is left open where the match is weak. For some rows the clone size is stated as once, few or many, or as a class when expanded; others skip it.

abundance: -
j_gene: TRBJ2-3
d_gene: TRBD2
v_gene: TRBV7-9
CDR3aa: CASSLRREVEDTQYF
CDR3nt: TGTGCCAGCAGCTTACGGCGGGAGGTGGAAGATACGCAGTATTTT

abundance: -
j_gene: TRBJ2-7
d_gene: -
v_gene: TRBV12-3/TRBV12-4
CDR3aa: CASSSGLTHEQYF
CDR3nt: TGTGCCAGCAGTTCAGGACTAACCCACGAGCAGTACTTC

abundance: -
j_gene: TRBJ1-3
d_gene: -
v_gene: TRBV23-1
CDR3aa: CASSQRGGRWSSGNTIYF
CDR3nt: TGCGCCAGCAGTCAAAGGGGGGGGAGGTGGAGCTCTGGAAACACCATATATTTT

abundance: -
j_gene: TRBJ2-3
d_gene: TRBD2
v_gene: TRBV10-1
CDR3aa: CASSRVAGLVDTQYF
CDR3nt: TGCGCCAGCAGTCGAGTAGCGGGGCTGGTAGATACGCAGTATTTT

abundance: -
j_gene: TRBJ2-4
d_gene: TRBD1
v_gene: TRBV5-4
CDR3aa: CASREDRDTKNIQYF
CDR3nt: TGTGCCAGCCGTGAGGACAGGGACACCAAAAACATTCAGTACTTC

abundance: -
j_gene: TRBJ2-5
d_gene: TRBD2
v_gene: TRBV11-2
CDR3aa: CASSLPTGLKQETQYF
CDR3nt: TGTGCCAGCAGCTTACCCACGGGACTAAAACAAGAGACCCAGTACTTC

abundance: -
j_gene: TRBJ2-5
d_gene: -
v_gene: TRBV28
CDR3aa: CASSLGGQTQYF
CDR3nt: TGTGCCAGCAGTCTGGGGGGGCAGACCCAGTACTTC

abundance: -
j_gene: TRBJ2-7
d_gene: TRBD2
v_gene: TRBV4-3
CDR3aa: CASSQEASGPEQYF
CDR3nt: TGCGCCAGCAGCCAAGAGGCTAGCGGACCCGAGCAGTACTTC

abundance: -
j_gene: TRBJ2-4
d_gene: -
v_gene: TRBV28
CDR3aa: CASSLSLAFGNIQYF
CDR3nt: TGTGCCAGCAGTTTATCCTTAGCGTTTGGAAACATTCAGTACTTC

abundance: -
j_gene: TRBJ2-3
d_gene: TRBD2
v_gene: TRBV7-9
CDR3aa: CASSFASREIGTDTQYF
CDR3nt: TGTGCCAGCAGCTTTGCGTCGCGGGAGATTGGCACAGATACGCAGTATTTT

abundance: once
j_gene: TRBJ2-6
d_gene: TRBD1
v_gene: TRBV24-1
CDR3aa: CATGTGGAGANVLTF
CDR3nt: TGTGCCACCGGAACAGGGGGCGCTGGGGCCAACGTCCTGACTTTC

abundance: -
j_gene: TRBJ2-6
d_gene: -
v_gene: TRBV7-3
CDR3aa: CASSPGWSGANVLTF
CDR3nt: TGTGCCAGCAGCCCGGGGTGGTCCGGGGCCAACGTCCTGACTTTC

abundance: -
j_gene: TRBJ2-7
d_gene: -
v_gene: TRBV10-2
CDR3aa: CASKSISGYEQYF
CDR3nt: TGCGCCAGCAAGTCCATAAGCGGTTACGAGCAGTACTTC

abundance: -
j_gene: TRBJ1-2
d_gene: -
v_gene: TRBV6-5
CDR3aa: CASSYSLSLDYGYTF
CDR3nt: TGTGCCAGCAGTTACTCCCTAAGTCTGGACTATGGCTACACCTTC

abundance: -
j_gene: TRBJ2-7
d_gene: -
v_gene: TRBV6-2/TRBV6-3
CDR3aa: CASSRGYEQYF
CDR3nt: TGTGCCAGCAGTAGGGGCTACGAGCAGTACTTC

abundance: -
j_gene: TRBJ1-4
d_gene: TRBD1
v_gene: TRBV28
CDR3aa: CASSLQGAVSNEKLFF
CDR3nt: TGTGCCAGCAGTTTGCAGGGGGCAGTATCTAATGAAAAACTGTTTTTT

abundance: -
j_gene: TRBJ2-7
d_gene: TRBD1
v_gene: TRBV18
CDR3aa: CASSQTGDSYEQYF
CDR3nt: TGTGCCAGCTCGCAGACAGGGGACTCCTACGAGCAGTACTTC

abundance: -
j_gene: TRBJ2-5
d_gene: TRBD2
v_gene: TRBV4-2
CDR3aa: CASSQDGLAGETQYF
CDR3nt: TGTGCCAGCAGCCAAGATGGGCTAGCGGGAGAGACCCAGTACTTC

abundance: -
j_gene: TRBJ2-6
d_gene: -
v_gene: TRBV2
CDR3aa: CASRGSGANVLTF
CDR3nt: TGTGCCAGTCGGGGATCTGGGGCCAACGTCCTGACTTTC

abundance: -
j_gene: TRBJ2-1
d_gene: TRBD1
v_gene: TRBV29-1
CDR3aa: CSVTTGTILGNEQFF
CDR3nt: TGCAGCGTTACGACAGGGACCATCCTCGGGAATGAGCAGTTCTTC

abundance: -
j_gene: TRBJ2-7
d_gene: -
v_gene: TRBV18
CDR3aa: CASSPLSTGESYEQYF
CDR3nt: TGTGCCAGCTCACCACTTTCAACAGGAGAATCCTACGAGCAGTACTTC

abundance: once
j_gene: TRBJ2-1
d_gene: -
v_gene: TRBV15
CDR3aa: CATSRDPGSYNEQFF
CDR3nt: TGTGCCACCAGCAGAGATCCGGGATCCTACAATGAGCAGTTCTTC

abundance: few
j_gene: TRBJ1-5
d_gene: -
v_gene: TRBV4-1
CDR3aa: CASSTRWGGPRHF
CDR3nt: TGCGCCAGCAGCACGAGATGGGGCGGACCTCGGCATTTT

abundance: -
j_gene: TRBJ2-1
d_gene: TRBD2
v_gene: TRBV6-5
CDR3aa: CASSYSLAAYNEQFF
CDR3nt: TGTGCCAGCAGTTACTCGCTAGCGGCGTACAATGAGCAGTTCTTC

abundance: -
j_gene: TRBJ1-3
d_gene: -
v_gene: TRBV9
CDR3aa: CASAEGSGNTIYF
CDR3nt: TGTGCCAGCGCGGAGGGGTCTGGAAACACCATATATTTT

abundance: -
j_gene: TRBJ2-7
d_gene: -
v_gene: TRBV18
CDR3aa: CASSPLDSQIRPDQQYF
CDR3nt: TGTGCCAGCTCACCACTGGACAGCCAAATACGACCTGACCAACAGTACTTC

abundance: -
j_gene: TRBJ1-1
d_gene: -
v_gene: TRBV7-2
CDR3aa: CASSLLLYTEAFF
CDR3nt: TGTGCCAGCAGCTTACTCCTTTACACTGAAGCTTTCTTT

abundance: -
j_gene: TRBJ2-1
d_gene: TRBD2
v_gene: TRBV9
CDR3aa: CASSVDEGGLYNEQFF
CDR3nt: TGTGCCAGCAGCGTAGATGAGGGAGGGCTCTACAATGAGCAGTTCTTC

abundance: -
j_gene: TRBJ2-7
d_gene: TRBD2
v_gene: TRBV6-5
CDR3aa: CASRTLGLAGDIYF
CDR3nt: TGTGCCAGCAGGACCCTCGGACTAGCGGGAGACATATACTTC

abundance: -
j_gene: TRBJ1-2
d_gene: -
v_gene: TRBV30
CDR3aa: CAWSRVAGDYGYTF
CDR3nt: TGTGCCTGGAGTCGAGTAGCGGGGGACTATGGCTACACCTTC

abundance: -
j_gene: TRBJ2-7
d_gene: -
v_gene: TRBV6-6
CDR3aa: CASRRIVEAYEQYF
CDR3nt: TGTGCCAGCAGGCGGATCGTAGAAGCCTACGAGCAGTACTTC

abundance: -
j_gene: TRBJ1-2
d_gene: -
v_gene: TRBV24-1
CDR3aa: CATSDSRLSGRAGYTF
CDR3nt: TGTGCCACCAGTGATAGTCGTTTGTCAGGGAGGGCTGGCTACACCTTC

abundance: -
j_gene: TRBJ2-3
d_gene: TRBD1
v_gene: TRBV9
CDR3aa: CASSVDRGSASTSTDTQYF
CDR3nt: TGTGCCAGCAGCGTTGACAGGGGTAGCGCTTCAACTAGCACAGATACGCAGTATTTT

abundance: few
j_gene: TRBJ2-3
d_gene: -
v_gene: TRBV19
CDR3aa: CASSQGRGTDTQYF
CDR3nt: TGTGCCAGTAGTCAAGGACGGGGGACAGATACGCAGTATTTT

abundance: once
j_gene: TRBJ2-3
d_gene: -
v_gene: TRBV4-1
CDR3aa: CASSRQGSADTQYF
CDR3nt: TGCGCCAGCAGCCGCCAGGGGTCAGCAGATACGCAGTATTTT

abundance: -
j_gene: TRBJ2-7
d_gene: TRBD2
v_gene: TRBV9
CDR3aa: CASSVSGRAHEQYF
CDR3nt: TGTGCCAGCAGCGTTAGCGGGAGGGCCCACGAGCAGTACTTC

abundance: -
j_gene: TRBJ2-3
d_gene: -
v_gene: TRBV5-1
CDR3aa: CASSFGGTADTQYF
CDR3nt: TGCGCCAGCAGCTTCGGGGGAACCGCAGATACGCAGTATTTT

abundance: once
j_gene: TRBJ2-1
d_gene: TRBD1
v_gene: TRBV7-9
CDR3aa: CASSRGTGDNEQFF
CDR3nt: TGTGCCAGCAGCCGAGGGACAGGAGACAATGAGCAGTTCTTC

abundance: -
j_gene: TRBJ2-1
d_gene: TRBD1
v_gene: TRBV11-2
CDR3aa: CASSLGTGFNEQFF
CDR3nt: TGTGCCAGCAGCCTCGGGACAGGGTTCAATGAGCAGTTCTTC

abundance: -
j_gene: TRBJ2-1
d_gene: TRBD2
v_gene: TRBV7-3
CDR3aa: CASSLDPGGNAYNEQFF
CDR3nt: TGTGCCAGCAGCTTAGACCCGGGAGGTAATGCCTACAATGAGCAGTTCTTC

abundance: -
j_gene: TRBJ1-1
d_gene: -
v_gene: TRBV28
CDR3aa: CASSLIEGEAFF
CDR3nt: TGTGCCAGCAGTTTAATCGAGGGTGAAGCTTTCTTT

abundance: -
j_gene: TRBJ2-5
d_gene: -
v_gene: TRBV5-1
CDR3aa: CASSLAATVQETQYF
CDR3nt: TGCGCCAGCAGCTTGGCCGCTACCGTGCAAGAGACCCAGTACTTC

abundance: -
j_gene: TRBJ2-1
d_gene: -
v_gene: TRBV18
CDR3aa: CASSRTEKNEQFF
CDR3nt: TGTGCCAGCTCACGGACAGAGAAGAATGAGCAGTTCTTC

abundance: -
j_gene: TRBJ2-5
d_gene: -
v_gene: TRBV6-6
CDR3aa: CASSSTEETQYF
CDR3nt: TGTGCCAGCAGTTCAACAGAAGAGACCCAGTACTTC

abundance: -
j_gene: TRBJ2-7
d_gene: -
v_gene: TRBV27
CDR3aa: CASRRGTDSYEQYF
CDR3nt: TGTGCCAGCAGGAGGGGGACGGACTCCTACGAGCAGTACTTC

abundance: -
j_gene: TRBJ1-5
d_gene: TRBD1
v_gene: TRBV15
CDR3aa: CATSRATGTGSYSNQPQHF
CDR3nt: TGTGCCACCAGCAGAGCCACCGGGACAGGGTCATATAGCAATCAGCCCCAGCATTTT

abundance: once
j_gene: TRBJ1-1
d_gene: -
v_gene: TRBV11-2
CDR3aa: CASSLMGGKNTEAFF
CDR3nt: TGTGCCAGCAGCCTAATGGGCGGGAAGAACACTGAAGCTTTCTTT

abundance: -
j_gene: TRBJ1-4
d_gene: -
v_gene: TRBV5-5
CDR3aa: CASSLGHATNEKLFF
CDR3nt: TGTGCCAGCAGCTTGGGTCATGCAACTAATGAAAAACTGTTTTTT

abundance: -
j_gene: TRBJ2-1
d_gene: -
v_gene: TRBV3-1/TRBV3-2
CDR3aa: CASSHPGIYNEQFF
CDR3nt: TGTGCCAGCAGCCATCCCGGGATTTACAATGAGCAGTTCTTC

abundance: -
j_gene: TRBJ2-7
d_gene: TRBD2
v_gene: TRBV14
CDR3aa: CASSQVTSVSEQYF
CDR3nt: TGTGCCAGCAGCCAAGTGACTAGCGTGAGCGAGCAGTACTTC

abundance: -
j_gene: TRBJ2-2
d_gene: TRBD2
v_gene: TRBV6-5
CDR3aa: CASWSGTSFPGELFF
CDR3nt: TGTGCCAGCTGGTCCGGGACTAGTTTTCCCGGGGAGCTGTTTTTT

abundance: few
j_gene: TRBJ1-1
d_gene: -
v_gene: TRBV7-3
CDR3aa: CASSTQENTEAFF
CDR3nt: TGTGCCAGCAGCACTCAGGAGAACACTGAAGCTTTCTTT

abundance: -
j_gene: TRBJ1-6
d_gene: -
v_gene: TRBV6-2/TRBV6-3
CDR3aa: CASSYPTDRSPLHF
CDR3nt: TGTGCCAGCAGTTACCCGACAGACCGTTCACCCCTCCACTTT